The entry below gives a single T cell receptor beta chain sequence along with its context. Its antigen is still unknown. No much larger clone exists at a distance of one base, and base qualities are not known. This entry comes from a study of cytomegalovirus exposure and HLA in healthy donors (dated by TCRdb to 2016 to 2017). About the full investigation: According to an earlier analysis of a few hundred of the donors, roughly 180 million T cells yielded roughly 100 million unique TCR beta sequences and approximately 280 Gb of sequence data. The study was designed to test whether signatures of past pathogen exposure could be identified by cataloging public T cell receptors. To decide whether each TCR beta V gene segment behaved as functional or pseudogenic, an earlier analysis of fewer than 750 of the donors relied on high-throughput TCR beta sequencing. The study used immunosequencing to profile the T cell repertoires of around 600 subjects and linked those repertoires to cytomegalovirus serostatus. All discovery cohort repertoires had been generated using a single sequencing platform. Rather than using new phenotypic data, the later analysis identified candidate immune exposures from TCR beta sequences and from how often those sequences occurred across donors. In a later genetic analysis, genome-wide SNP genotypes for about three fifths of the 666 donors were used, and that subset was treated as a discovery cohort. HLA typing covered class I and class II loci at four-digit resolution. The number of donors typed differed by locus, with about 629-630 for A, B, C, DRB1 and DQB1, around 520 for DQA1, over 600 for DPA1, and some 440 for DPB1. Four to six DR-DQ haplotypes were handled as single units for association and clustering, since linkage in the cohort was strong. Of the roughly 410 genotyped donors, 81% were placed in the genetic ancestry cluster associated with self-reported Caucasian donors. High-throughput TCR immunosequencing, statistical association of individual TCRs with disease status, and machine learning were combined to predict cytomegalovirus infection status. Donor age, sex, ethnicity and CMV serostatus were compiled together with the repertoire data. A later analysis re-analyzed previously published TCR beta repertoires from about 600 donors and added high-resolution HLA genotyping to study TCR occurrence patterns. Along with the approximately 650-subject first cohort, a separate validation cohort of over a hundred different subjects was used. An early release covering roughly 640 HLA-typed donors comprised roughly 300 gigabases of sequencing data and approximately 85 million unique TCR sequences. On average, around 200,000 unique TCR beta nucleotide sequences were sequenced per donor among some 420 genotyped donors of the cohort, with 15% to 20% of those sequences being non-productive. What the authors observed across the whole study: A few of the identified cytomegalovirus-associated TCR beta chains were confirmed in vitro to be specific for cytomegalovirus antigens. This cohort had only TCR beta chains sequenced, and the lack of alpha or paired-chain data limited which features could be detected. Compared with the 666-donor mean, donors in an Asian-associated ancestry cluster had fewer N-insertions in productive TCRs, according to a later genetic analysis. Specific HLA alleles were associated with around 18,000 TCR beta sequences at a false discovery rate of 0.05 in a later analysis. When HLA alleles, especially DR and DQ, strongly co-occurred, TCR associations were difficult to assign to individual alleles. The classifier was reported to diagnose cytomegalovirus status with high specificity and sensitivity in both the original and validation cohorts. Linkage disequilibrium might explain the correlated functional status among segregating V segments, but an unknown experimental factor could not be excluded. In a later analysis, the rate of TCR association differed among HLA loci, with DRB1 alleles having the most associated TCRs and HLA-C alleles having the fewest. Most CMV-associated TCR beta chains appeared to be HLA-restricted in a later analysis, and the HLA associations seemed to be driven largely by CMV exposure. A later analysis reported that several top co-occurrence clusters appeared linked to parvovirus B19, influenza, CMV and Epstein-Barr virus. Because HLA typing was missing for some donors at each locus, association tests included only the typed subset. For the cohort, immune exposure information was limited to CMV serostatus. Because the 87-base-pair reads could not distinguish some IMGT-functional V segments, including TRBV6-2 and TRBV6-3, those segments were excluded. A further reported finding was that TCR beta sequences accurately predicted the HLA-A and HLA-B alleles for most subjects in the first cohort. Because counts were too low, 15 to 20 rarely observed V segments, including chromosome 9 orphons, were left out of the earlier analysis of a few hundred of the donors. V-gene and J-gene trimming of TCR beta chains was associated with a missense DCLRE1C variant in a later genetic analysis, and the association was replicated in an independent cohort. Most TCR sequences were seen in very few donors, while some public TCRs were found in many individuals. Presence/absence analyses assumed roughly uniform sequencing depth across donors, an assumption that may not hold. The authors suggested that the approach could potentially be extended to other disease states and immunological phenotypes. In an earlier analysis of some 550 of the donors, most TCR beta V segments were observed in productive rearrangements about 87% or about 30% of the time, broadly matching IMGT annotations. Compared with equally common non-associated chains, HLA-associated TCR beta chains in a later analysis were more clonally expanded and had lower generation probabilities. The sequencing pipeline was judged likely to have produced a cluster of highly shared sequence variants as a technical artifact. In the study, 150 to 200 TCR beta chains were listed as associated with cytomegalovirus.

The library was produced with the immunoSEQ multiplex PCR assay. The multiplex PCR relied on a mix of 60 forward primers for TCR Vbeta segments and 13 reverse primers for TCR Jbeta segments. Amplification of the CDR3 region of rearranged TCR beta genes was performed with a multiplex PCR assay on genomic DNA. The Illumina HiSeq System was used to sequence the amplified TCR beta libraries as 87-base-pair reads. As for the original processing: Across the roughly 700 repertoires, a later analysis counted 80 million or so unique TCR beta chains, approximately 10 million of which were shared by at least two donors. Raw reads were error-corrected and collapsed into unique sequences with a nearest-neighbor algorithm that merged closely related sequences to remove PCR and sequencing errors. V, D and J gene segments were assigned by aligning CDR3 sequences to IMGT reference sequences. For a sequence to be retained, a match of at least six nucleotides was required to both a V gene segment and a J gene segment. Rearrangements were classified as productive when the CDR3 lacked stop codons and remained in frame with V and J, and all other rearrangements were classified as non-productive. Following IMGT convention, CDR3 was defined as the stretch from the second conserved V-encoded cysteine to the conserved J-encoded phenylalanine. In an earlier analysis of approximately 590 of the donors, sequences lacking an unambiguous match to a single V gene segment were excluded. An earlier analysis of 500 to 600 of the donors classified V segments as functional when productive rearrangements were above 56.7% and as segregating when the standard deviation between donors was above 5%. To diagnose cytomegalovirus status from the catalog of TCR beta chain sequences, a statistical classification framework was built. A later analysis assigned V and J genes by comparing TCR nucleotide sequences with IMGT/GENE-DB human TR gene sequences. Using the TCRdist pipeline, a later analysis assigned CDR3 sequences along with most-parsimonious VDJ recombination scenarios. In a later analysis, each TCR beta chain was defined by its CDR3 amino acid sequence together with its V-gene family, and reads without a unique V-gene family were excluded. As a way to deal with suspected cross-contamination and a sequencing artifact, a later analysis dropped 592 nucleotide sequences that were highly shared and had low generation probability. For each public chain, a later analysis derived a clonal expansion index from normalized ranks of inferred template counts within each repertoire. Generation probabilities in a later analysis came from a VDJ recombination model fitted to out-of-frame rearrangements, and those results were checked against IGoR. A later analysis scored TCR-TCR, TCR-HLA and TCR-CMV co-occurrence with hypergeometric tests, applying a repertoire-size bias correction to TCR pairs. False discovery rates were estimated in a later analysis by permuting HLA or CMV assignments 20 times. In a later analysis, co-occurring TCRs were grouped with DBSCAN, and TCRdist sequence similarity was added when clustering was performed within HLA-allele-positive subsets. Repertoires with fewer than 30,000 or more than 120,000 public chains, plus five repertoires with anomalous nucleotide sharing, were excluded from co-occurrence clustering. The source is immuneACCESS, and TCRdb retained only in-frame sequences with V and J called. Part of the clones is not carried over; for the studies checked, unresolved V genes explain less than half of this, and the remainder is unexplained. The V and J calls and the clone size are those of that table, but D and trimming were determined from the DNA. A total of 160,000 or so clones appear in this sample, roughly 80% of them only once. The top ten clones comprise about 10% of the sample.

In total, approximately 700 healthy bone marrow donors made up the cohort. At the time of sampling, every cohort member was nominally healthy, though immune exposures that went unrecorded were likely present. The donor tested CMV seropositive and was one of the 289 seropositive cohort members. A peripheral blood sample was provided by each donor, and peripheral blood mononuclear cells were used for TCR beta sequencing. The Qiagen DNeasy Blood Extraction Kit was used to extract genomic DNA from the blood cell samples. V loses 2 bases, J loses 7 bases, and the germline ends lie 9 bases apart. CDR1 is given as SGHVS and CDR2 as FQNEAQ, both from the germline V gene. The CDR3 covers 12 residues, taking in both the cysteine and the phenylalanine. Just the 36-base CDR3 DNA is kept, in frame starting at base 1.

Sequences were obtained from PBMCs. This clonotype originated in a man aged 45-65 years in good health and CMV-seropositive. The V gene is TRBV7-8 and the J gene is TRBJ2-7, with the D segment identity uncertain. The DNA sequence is TGTGCCAGCAGCTTAAGCCTTCTGGAGCAGTACTTC. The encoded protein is CASSLSLLEQYF. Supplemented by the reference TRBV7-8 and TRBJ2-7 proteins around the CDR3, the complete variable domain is GAGVSQSPRYKVAKRGQDVALRCDPISGHVSLFWYQQALGQGPEFLTYFQNEAQLDKSGLPSDRFFAERPEGSVSTLKIQRTQQEDSAVYLCASSLSLLEQYFGPGTRLTVT.